This TCR beta chain derives from a study of cytomegalovirus exposure and HLA in healthy donors. In the study overall: An earlier analysis identified 120 million or so unique TCR beta sequences in 150 million to 200 million T cells. Study-wide findings and caveats: It was assumed in the presence/absence analyses that sequencing depth was roughly uniform across donors. According to a later analysis, most TCR beta chains associated with CMV appeared HLA-restricted.

Use of 60 Vbeta and 13 Jbeta primers characterized the PCR. Clones were sequenced by immunoSEQ multiplex PCR, and TCRdb holds only the in-frame ones, with some missing. The sample gives 210,000 or so clones, around 80% of which show up once; less than 0.6% is in the top ten. In regard to this clone: No antigen is known for it.

CDR3 length equals 14 residues. V shed 1 base and J 7 bases; nucleotides not matched to a gene: 6. The V gene's germline CDR1 is SGHVS and CDR2 FQNEAQ. This TCR came from a boy between 5 and 17 years old in good health and CMV-seronegative. Material for sequencing was PBMCs. The chain uses TRBV7-8 and TRBJ1-2, with 7 nucleotides matching TRBD1. The CDR3 bases are TGTGCCAGCAGCTTAGTAGCGACAGGGAGTGGCTACACCTTC. Translated: CASSLVATGSGYTF. The entire variable domain, with the rest obtained from reference TRBV7-8 and TRBJ1-2, is as follows: GAGVSQSPRYKVAKRGQDVALRCDPISGHVSLFWYQQALGQGPEFLTYFQNEAQLDKSGLPSDRFFAERPEGSVSTLKIQRTQQEDSAVYLCASSLVATGSGYTFGSGTRLTVV.